The T cell receptor beta chain under discussion was sequenced for a study of blood T cell repertoires in COVID-19. Turning to the study itself: Samples taken during acute and convalescent COVID-19 were collected in the United States, Italy and Spain.

This clone was seen only a few times. Authors' processing steps: Reference gene primer amplification yielded estimated nucleated cell counts. Only in-frame clones appear in the TCRdb table, and some are missing; sequencing was by immunoSEQ multiplex PCR. V and J calls and clone size are given by that table; D and trimming were obtained from the DNA. Among some 200,000 clones listed, 75% to 85% were seen once. J lost 4 bases, V lost 3 bases, and 10 bases had no gene match. Germline CDR1 and CDR2: SGHDT and YYEEEE. This CDR3 contains 17 residues. Sequencing used peripheral blood. The clonotype originates from a man aged 50 to 59 with active or convalescent COVID-19. This chain joins TRBV5-6 and TRBJ1-1; TRBD1 matches at 12 bases. The CDR3 region is CASSSTGTGGAGTEAFF. In DNA, the CDR3 is TGTGCCAGCAGCTCCACCGGGACAGGGGGCGCCGGCACTGAAGCTTTCTTT.